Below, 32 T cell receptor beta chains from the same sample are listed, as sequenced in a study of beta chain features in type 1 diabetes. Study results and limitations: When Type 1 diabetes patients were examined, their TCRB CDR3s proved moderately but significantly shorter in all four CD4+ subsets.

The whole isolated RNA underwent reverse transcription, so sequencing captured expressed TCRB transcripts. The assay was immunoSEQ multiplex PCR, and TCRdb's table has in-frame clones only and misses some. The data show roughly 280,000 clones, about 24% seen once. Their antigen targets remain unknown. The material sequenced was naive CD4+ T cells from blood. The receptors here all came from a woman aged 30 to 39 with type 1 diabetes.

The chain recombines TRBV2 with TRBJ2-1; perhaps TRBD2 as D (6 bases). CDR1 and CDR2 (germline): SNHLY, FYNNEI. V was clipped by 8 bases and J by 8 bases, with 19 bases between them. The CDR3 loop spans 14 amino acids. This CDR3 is CASGVSGTYDEQFF. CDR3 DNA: TGTGCCAGCGGCGTCTCCGGGACTTACGATGAGCAGTTCTTC.

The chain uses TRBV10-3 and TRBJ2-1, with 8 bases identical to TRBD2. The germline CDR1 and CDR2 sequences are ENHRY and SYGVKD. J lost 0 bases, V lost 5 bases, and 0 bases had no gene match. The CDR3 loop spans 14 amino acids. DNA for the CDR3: TGTGCCATCAGTAGCGGGAGCTCCTACAATGAGCAGTTCTTC. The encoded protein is CAISSGSSYNEQFF.

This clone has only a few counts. The CDR3 DNA is TGTGCCAGCAGTTTGGGGCCAACAGCTAACTATGGCTACACCTTC. This encodes CASSLGPTANYGYTF. V and J are TRBV6-5 and TRBJ1-2, with D perhaps matching TRBD1 (5 bases). V was cut by 4 bases and J by 0 bases, with 12 bases left in between. CDR1 is MNHEY, CDR2 SVGAGI, per germline. The CDR3 consists of 15 residues.

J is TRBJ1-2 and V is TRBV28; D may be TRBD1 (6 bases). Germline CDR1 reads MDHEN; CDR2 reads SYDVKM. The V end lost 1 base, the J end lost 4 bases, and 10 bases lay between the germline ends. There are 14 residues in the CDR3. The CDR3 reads CASSLSQGIYGYTF. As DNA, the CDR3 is TGTGCCAGCAGTTTATCCCAGGGGATCTATGGCTACACCTTC.

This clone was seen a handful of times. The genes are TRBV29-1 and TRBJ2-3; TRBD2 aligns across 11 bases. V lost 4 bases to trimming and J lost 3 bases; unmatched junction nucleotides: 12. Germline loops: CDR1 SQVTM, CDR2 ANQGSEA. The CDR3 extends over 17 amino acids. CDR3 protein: CSVGWNPLAGGTDTQYF. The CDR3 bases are TGCAGCGTTGGCTGGAATCCCTTAGCGGGAGGGACAGATACGCAGTATTTT.

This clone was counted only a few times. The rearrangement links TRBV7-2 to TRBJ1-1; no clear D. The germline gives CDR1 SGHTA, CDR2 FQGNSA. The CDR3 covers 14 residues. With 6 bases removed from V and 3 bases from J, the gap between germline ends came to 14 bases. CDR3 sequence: CASSVRRRDTEAFF. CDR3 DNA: TGTGCCAGCAGTGTCCGTCGGAGGGACACTGAAGCTTTCTTT.

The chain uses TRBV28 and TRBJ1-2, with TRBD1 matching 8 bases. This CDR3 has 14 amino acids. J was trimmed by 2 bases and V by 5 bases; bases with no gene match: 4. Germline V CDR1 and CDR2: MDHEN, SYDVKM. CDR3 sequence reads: CASSPDRENYGYTF. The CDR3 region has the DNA TGTGCCAGCAGTCCGGACAGGGAAAACTATGGCTACACCTTC.

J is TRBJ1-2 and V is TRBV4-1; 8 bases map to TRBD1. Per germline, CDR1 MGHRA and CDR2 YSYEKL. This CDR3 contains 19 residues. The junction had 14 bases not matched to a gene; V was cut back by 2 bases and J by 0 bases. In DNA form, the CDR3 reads TGCGCCAGCAGCCAAAGACAGGGGAGCCCTTCCTCTTCTAACTATGGCTACACCTTC. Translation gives CASSQRQGSPSSSNYGYTF.

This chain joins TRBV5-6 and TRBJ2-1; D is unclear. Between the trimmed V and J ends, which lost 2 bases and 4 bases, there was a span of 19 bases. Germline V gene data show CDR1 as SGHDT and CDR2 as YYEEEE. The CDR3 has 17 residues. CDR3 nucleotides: TGTGCCAGCAGCTTACTGAGTTCCCCCGCGTTGTACAATGAGCAGTTCTTC. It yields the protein CASSLLSSPALYNEQFF.

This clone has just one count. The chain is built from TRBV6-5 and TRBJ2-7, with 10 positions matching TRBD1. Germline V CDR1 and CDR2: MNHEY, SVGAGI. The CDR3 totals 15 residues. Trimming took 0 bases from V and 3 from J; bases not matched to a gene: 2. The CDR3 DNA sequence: TGTGCCAGCAGTTACTCCTGGACAGGGGGCTACGAGCAGTACTTC. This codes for CASSYSWTGGYEQYF.

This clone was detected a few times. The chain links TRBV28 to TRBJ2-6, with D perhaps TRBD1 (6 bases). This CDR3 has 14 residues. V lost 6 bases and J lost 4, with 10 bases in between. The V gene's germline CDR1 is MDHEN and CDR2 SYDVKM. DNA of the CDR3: TGTGCCAGCAGACAGGGATCCGGGGCCAACGTCCTGACTTTC. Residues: CASRQGSGANVLTF.

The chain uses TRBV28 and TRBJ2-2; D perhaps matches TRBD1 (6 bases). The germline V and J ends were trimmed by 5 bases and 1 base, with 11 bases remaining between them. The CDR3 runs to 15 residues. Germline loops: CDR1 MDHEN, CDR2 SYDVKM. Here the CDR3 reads CASSPPQGNTGELFF. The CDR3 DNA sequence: TGTGCCAGCAGTCCCCCACAGGGGAACACCGGGGAGCTGTTTTTT.

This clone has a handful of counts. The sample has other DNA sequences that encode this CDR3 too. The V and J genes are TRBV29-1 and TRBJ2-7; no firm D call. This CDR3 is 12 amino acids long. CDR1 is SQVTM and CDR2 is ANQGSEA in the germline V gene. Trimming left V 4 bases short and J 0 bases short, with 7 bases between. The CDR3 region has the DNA TGCAGCGTTGGGTTGAGCTCCTACGAGCAGTACTTC. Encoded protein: CSVGLSSYEQYF.

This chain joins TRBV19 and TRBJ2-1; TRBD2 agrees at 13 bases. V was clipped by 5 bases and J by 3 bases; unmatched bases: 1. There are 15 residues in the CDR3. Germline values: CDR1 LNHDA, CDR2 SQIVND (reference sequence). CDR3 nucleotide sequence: TGTGCCAGTAGTTGGACTAGCGGGAGCTACAATGAGCAGTTCTTC. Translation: CASSWTSGSYNEQFF.

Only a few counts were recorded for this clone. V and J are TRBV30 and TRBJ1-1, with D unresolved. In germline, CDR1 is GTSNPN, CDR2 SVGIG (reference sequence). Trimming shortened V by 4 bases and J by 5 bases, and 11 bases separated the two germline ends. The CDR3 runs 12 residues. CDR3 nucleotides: TGTGCCTGGACGGGAGGAGGGACTGAAGCTTTCTTT. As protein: CAWTGGGTEAFF.

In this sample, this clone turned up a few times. CDR3 sequence reads: CASSEDSQAEAFF. In nucleotides, the CDR3 is TGCGCCAGCAGCGAGGACAGCCAGGCTGAAGCTTTCTTT. This chain uses TRBV5-1 with TRBJ1-1; TRBD1 is a possible D gene (6 bases). The germline gives CDR1 SGHRS, CDR2 YFSETQ. Trimming removed 4 bases from V and 6 bases from J, with 13 bases in between. The CDR3 is made up of 13 amino acids. The full variable domain, with the rest looked up from reference TRBV5-1 and TRBJ1-1, is KAGVTQTPRYLIKTRGQQVTLSCSPISGHRSVSWYQQTPGQGLQFLFEYFSETQRNKGNFPGRFSGRQFSNSRSEMNVSTLELGDSALYLCASSEDSQAEAFFGQGTRLTVV.

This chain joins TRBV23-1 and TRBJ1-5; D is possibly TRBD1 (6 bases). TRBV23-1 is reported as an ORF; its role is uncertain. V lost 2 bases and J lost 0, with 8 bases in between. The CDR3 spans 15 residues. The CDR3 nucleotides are TGCGCCAGCAGTCAACAGGGGTATAGCAATCAGCCCCAGCATTTT. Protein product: CASSQQGYSNQPQHF.

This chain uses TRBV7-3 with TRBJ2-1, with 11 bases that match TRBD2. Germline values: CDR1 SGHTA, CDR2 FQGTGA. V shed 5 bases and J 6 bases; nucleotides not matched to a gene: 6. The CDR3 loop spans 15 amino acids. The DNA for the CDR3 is TGTGCCAGCAGCCAGACTAGCGGGATCGGCAATGAGCAGTTCTTC. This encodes CASSQTSGIGNEQFF.

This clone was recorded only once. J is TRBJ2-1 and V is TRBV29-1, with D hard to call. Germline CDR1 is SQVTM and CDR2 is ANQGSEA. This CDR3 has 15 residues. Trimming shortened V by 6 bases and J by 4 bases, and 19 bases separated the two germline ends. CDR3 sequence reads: CSVHPVVAGYNEQFF. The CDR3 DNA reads TGCAGCGTCCACCCCGTAGTAGCTGGATACAATGAGCAGTTCTTC.

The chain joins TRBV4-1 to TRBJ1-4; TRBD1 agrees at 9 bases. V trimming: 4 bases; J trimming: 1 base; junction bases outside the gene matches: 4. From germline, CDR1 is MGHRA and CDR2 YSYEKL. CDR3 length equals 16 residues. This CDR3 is CASSRPDRGTNEKLFF. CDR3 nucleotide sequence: TGCGCCAGCAGCCGTCCGGACAGGGGAACTAATGAAAAACTGTTTTTT.

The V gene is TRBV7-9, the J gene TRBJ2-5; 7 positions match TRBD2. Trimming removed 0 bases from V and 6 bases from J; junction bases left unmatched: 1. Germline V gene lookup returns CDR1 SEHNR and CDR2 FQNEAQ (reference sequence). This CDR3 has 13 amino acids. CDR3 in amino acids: CASSLAGGKTQYF. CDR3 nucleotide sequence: TGTGCCAGCAGCTTAGCGGGGGGGAAGACCCAGTACTTC.

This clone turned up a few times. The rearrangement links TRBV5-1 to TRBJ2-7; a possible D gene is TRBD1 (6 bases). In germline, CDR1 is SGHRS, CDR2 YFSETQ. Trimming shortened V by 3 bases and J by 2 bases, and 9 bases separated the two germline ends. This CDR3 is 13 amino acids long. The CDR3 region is CASSSGHTYEQYF. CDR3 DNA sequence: TGCGCCAGCAGCTCGGGACATACCTACGAGCAGTACTTC. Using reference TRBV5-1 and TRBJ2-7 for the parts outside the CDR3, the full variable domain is KAGVTQTPRYLIKTRGQQVTLSCSPISGHRSVSWYQQTPGQGLQFLFEYFSETQRNKGNFPGRFSGRQFSNSRSEMNVSTLELGDSALYLCASSSGHTYEQYFGPGTRLTVT.

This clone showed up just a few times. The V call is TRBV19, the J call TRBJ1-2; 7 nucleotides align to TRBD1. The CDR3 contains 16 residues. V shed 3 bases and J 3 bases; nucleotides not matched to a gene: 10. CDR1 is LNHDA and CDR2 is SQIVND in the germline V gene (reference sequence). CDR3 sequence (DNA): TGTGCCAGTAGTATTGTCAGGGGGTTAGGCGACTATGGCTACACCTTC. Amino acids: CASSIVRGLGDYGYTF.

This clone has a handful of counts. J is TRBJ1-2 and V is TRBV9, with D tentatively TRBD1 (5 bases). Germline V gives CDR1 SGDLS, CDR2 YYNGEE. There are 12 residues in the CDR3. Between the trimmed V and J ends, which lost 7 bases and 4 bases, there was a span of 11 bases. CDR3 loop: CASSHDSYGYTF. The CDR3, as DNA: TGTGCCAGCTCCCACGACAGCTATGGCTACACCTTC.

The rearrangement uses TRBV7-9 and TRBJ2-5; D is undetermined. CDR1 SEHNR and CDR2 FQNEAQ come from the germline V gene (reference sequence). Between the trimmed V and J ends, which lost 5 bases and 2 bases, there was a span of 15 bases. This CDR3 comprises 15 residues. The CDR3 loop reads CASSEARFFQETQYF. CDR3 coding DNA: TGTGCCAGCAGCGAGGCGAGGTTCTTTCAAGAGACCCAGTACTTC.

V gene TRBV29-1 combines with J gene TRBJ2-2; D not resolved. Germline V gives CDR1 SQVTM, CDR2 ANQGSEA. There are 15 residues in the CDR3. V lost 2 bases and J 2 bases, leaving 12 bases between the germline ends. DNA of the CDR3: TGCAGCGTTGAATTGGGTCGGGTAAACACCGGGGAGCTGTTTTTT. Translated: CSVELGRVNTGELFF.

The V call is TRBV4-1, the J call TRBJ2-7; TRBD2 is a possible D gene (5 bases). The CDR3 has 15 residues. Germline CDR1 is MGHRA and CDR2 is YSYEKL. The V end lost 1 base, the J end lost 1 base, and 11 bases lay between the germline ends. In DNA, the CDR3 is TGCGCCAGCAGCCAAGGTCCTAGCAGTTCCTACGAGCAGTACTTC. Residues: CASSQGPSSSYEQYF.

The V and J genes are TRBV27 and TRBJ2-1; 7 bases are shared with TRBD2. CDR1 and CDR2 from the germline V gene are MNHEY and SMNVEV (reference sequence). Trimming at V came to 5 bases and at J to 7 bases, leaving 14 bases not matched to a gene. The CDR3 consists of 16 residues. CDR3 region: CASSARLARARNEQFF. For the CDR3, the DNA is TGTGCCAGCAGTGCCCGACTAGCAAGAGCGAGGAATGAGCAGTTCTTC.

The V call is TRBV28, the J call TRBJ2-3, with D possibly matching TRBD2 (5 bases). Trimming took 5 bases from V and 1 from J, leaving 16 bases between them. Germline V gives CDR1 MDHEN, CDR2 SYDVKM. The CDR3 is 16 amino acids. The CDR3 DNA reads TGTGCCAGCAGTGGCGTCCTAGCTAAAGGCACAGATACGCAGTATTTT. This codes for CASSGVLAKGTDTQYF.

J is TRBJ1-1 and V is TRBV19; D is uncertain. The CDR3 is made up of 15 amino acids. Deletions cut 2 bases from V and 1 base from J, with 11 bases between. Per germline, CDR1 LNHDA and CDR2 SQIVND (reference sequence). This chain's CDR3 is CASSINRSPNTEAFF. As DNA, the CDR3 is TGTGCCAGTAGTATAAACAGATCCCCGAACACTGAAGCTTTCTTT.

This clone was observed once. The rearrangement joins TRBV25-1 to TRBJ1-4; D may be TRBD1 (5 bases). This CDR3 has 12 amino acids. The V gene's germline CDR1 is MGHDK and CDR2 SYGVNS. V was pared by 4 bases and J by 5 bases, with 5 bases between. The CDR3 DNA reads TGTGCCAGCAGTGGACAGAATGAAAAACTGTTTTTT. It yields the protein CASSGQNEKLFF.

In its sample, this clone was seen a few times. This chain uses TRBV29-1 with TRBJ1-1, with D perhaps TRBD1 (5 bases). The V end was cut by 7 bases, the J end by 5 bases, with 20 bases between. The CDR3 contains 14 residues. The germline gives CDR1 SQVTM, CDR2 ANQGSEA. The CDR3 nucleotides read TGCAGCGCTCTCCGGGGGGTACTGGGAACTGAAGCTTTCTTT. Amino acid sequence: CSALRGVLGTEAFF. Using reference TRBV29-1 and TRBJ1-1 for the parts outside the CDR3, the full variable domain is SAVISQKPSRDICQRGTSLTIQCQVDSQVTMMFWYRQQPGQSLTLIATANQGSEATYESGFVIDKFPISRPNLTFSTLTVSNMSPEDSSIYLCSALRGVLGTEAFFGQGTRLTVV.